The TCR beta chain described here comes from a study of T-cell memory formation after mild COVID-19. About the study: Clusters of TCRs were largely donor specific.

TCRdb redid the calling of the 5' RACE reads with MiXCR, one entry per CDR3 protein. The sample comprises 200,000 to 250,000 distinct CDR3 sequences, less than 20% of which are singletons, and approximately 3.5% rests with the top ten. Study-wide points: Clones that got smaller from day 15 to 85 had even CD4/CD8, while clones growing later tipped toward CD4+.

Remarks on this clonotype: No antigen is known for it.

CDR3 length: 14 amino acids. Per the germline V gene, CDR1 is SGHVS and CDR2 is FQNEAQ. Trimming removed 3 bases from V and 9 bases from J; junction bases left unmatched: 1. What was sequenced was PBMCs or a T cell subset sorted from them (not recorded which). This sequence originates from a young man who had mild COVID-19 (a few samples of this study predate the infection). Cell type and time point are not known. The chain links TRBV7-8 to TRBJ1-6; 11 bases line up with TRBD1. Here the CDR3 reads CASSLDRGLSPLHF. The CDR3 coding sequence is TGTGCCAGCAGCTTGGACAGGGGGCTTTCACCCCTCCACTTT.